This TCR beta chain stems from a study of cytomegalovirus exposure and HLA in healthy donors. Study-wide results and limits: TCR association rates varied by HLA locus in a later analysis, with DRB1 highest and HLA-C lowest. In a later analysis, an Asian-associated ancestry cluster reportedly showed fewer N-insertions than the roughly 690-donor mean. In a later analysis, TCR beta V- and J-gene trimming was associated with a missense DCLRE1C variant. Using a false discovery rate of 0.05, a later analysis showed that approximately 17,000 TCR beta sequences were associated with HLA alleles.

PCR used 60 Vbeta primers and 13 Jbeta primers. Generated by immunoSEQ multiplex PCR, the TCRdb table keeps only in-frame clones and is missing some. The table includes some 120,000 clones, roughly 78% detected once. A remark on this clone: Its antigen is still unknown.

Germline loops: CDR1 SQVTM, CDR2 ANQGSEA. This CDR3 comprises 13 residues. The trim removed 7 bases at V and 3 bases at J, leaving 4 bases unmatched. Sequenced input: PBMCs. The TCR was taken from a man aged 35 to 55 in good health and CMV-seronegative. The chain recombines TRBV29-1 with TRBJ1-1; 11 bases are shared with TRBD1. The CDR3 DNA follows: TGCAGCGCTGGGGACAGGGGGGACACTGAAGCTTTCTTT. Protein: CSAGDRGDTEAFF.